The text below deals with one T cell receptor beta chain. Its specificity is unknown. This sample was taken from a study of shared clonotypes between healthy human individuals. The study, taken as a whole, reports: Against clonotypes common to all four donors, non-shared ones had lower generation probabilities. Clonotype sharing among donors, it was expected, would be affected by sequencing depth.

Deep-level settings were used for running the assay. Assay used: immunoSEQ multiplex PCR; TCRdb lists only in-frame clones, some missing. Found here are 2 million to 2.5 million clones, about 92% of them singletons; the top ten hold about 0.39%. In the CD4+ fraction, cells were divided into CD45RA+ naive and CD45RA-negative memory subsets. Sequencing was carried out using naive CD4+ T cells from PBMCs. Indicated subset: CD45RA+ positively selected. The sequence was obtained from a man aged 18 to 35 in good health. Some clones in this sample may be carry-over from other donors' samples.

Here the CDR3 reads CASSEKRTSSYNSPLHF. The CDR3 DNA sequence: TGTGCCAGCAGTGAAAAGAGAACCAGCTCCTATAATTCACCCCTCCACTTT. The J gene is TRBJ1-6, the V gene TRBV25-1; D unclear. The germline gives CDR1 MGHDK, CDR2 SYGVNS. The CDR3 extends over 17 amino acids. The V and J ends lost 2 bases and 0 bases respectively, with 11 bases between them.